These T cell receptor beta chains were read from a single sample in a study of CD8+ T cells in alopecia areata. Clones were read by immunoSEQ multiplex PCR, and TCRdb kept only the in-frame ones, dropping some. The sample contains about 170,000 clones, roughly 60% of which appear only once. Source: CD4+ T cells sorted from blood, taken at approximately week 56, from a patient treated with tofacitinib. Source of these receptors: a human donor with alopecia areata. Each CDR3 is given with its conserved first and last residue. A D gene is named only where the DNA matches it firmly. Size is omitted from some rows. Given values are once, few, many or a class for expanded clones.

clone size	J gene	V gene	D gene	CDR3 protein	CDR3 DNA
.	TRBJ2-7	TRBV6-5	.	CASSYSRLNEQYF	TGTGCCAGCAGTTACTCGCGTCTCAACGAGCAGTACTTC
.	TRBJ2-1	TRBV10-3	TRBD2	CAISESQRGGWNEQFF	TGTGCCATCAGTGAGTCGCAGCGGGGGGGATGGAATGAGCAGTTCTTC
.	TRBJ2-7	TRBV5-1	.	CASSLAGRRDSYEQYF	TGCGCCAGCAGCTTGGCTGGCCGGCGTGACTCCTACGAGCAGTACTTC
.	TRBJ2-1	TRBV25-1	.	CASSELRSTFYNEQFF	TGTGCCAGCAGTGAACTCAGATCTACTTTCTACAATGAGCAGTTCTTC
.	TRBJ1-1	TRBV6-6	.	CASSKRQTEAFF	TGTGCCAGCAGTAAACGGCAGACCGAAGCTTTCTTT
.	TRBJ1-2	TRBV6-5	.	CASSYGGGLGGYTF	TGTGCCAGCAGTTACGGTGGTGGGCTGGGGGGCTACACCTTC
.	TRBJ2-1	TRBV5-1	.	CASSPGLYNEQFF	TGCGCCAGCAGCCCTGGACTGTACAATGAGCAGTTCTTC
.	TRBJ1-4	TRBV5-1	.	CASSLLGYEKLFF	TGCGCCAGCAGCTTGTTAGGGTATGAAAAACTGTTTTTT
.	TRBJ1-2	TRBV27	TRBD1	CASSPYGQGPRGGYTF	TGTGCCAGCAGCCCTTACGGACAGGGCCCAAGGGGTGGCTACACCTTC
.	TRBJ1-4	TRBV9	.	CASSVMGSGNEKLFF	TGTGCCAGCAGCGTGATGGGTTCGGGTAATGAAAAACTGTTTTTT
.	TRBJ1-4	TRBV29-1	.	CSVNLGHAGEKLFF	TGCAGCGTCAACCTAGGACACGCCGGTGAAAAACTGTTTTTT
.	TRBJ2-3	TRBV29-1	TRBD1	CSATGQGATDTQYF	TGCAGCGCAACGGGACAGGGGGCCACAGATACGCAGTATTTT
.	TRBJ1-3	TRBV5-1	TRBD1	CASSFGQGGNTIYF	TGCGCCAGCAGCTTCGGACAGGGAGGAAACACCATATATTTT
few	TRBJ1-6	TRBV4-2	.	CASSQGLLFQGNSPLHF	TGTGCCAGCAGCCAAGGATTACTGTTTCAGGGGAATTCACCCCTCCACTTT
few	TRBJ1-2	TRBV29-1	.	CSVLWYGYTF	TGCAGCGTTTTGTGGTATGGCTACACCTTC
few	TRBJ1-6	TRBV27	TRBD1	CASSDRGSYSPLHF	TGTGCCAGCAGTGACAGGGGGAGTTATTCACCCCTCCACTTT
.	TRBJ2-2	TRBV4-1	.	CASSQVPGNTGELFF	TGCGCCAGCAGCCAAGTGCCCGGGAACACCGGGGAGCTGTTTTTT
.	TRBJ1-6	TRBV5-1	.	CASSLAPGSYNSPLHF	TGCGCCAGCAGCTTGGCCCCGGGTTCCTATAATTCACCCCTCCACTTT
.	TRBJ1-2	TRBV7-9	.	CASSLEGLLNYGYTF	TGTGCCAGCAGCTTAGAGGGCCTCTTAAACTATGGCTACACCTTC
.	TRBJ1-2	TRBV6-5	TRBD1	CASRRGTEDYGYTF	TGTGCCAGCAGACGAGGGACAGAAGACTATGGCTACACCTTC
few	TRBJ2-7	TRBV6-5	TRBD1	CASSGQGANEQYF	TGTGCCAGCAGCGGACAGGGTGCCAACGAGCAGTACTTC
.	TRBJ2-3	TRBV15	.	CATSKDLGPGRYF	TGTGCCACCAGCAAAGATCTGGGACCCGGTCGGTATTTT
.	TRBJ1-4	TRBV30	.	CAWGLWEKLFF	TGTGCCTGGGGGTTATGGGAAAAACTGTTTTTT
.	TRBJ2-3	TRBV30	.	CAWSVNRVDTQYF	TGTGCCTGGAGTGTAAACCGGGTGGATACGCAGTATTTT
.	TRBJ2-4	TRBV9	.	CASSVETGSIAKNIQYF	TGTGCCAGCAGCGTAGAGACCGGTTCGATAGCCAAAAACATTCAGTACTTC
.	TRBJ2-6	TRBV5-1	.	CASSLGQLTGANVLTF	TGCGCCAGCAGCTTGGGCCAGCTAACTGGGGCCAACGTCCTGACTTTC
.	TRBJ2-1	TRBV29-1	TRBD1	CSVGLWDSYNEQFF	TGCAGCGTTGGTCTCTGGGACAGTTACAATGAGCAGTTCTTC
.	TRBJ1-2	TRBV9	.	CASSVQTGNYGYTF	TGTGCCAGCAGCGTTCAGACAGGAAACTATGGCTACACCTTC
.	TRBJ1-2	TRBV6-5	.	CATTQGNGYTF	TGTGCCACGACTCAGGGAAATGGCTACACCTTC